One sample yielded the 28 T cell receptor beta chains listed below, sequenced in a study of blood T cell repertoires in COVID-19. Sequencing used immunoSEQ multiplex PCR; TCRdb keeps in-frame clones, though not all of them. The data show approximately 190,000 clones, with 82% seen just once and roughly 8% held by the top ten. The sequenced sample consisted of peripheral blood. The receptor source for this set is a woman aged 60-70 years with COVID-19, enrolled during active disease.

CDR3 amino acids: CASRSGTGAPGNTIYF. Here the CDR3 DNA reads TGTGCCAGTCGTTCCGGGACAGGGGCTCCCGGGAACACCATATATTTT. J is TRBJ1-3 and V is TRBV7-9, with 10 bases that match TRBD1. The CDR3 totals 16 residues. V lost 9 bases to trimming and J lost 7 bases; unmatched junction nucleotides: 15. The germline V gene has CDR1 SEHNR and CDR2 FQNEAQ (reference sequence).

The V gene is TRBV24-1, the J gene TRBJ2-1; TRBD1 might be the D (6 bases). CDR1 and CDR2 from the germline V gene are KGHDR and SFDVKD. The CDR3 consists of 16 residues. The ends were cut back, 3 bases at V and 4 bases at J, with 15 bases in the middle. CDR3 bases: TGTGCCACCAGTGATCTCGGAGGCAGGGGTTACAATGAGCAGTTCTTC. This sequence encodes CATSDLGGRGYNEQFF.

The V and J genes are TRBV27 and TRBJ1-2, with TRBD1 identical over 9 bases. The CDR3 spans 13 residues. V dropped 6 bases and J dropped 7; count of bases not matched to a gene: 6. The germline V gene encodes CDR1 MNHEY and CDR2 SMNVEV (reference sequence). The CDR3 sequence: CASRAQGAFGYTF. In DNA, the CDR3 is TGTGCCAGCAGGGCACAGGGGGCATTTGGCTACACCTTC.

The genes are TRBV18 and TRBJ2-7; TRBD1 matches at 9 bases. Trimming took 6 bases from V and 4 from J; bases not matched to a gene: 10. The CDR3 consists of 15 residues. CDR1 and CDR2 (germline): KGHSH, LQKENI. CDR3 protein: CASSPDRGSAYEQYV. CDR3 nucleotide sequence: TGTGCCAGCTCCCCTGACAGGGGGTCAGCTTACGAGCAGTACGTC.

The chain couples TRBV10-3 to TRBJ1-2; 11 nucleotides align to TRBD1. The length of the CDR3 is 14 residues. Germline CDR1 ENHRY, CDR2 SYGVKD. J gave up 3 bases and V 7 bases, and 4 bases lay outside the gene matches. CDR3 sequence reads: CAITRTGGDYGYTF. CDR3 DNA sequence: TGTGCCATCACCCGGACAGGGGGCGACTATGGCTACACCTTC.

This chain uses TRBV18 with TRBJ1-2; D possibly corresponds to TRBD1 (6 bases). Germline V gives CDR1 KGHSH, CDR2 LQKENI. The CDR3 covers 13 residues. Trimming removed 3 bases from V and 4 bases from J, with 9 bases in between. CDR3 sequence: CASSPSGAYGYTF. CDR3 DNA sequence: TGTGCCAGCTCACCTTCAGGGGCCTATGGCTACACCTTC.

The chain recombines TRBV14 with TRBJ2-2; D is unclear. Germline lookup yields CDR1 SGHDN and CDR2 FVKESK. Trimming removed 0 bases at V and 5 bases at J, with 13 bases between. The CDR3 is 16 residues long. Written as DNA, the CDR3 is TGTGCCAGCAGCCAAGATTTCGGGTCCCCGACCGGGGAGCTGTTTTTT. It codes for CASSQDFGSPTGELFF.

CDR3 amino acids: CASSLAGGSEMFF. CDR3 bases: TGTGCCAGCAGCTTAGCGGGCGGGAGTGAGATGTTCTTC. This rearrangement joins TRBV11-1 to TRBJ2-1; 7 bases line up with TRBD2. Per germline, CDR1 SGHAT and CDR2 FQDESV (reference sequence). The CDR3 spans 13 residues. The J segment lost 15 bases and the V segment lost 0 bases, leaving 8 bases of the junction unmatched.

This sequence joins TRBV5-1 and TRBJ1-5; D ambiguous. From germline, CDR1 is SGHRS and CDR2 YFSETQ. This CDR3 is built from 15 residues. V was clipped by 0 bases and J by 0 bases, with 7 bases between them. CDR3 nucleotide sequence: TGCGCCAGCAGCTTGGGCGGAGATAGCAATCAGCCCCAGCATTTT. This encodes CASSLGGDSNQPQHF.

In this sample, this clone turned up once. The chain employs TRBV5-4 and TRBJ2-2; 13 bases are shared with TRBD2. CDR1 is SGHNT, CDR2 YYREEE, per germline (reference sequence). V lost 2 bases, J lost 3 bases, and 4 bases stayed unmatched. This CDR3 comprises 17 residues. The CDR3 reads CASSFTSGRAHTGELFF. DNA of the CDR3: TGTGCCAGCAGCTTTACTAGCGGGAGGGCACACACCGGGGAGCTGTTTTTT.

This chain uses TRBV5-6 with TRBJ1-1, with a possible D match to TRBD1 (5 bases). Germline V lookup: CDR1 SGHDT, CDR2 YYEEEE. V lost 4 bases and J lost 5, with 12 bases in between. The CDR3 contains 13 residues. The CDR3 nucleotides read TGTGCCAGCAGCCCTCAGGGTAGGACTGAAGCTTTCTTT. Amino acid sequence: CASSPQGRTEAFF.

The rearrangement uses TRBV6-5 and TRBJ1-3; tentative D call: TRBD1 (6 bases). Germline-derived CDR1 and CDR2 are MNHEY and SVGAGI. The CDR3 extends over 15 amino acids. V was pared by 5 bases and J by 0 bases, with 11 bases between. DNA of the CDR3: TGTGCCAGCAGTAACACAGGGAGCTCTGGAAACACCATATATTTT. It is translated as CASSNTGSSGNTIYF.

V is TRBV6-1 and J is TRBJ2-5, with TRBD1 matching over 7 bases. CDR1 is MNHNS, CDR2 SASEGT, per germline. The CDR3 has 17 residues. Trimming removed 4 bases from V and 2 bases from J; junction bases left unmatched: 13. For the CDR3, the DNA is TGTGCCAGCAGTGGACGGATACAGGGGATTGGGCAAGAGACCCAGTACTTC. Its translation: CASSGRIQGIGQETQYF.

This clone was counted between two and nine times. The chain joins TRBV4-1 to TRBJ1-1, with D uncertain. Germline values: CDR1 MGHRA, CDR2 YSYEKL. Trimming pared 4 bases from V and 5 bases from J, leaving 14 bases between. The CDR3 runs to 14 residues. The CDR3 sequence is CASSPAGVGTEAFF. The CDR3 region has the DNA TGCGCCAGCAGCCCGGCGGGTGTTGGAACTGAAGCTTTCTTT.

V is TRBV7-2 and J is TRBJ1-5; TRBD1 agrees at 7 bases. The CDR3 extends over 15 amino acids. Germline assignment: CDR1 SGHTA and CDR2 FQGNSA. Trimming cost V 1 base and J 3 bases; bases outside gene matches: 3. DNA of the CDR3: TGTGCCAGCAGCTTAGAGGGGGCTAACAATCAGCCCCAGCATTTT. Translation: CASSLEGANNQPQHF.

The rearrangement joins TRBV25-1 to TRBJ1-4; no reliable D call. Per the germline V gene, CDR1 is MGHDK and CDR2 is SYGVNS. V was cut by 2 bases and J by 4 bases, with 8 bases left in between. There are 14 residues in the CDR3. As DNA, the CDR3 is TGTGCCAGCAGTGAAAGCGGTTTTAATGAAAAACTGTTTTTT. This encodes CASSESGFNEKLFF.

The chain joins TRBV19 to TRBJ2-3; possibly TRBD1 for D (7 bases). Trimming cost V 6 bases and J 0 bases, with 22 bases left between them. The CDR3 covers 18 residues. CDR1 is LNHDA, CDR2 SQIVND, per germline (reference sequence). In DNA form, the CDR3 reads TGTGCCAGTAGCCCACGGGGGTTCAGGGGGACTAGCACAGATACGCAGTATTTT. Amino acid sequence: CASSPRGFRGTSTDTQYF.

CDR3 sequence reads: CASSESWRVLGGGNQPQHF. The CDR3 region has the DNA TGTGCCAGCAGTGAGAGTTGGCGTGTGCTAGGCGGGGGCAATCAGCCCCAGCATTTT. This sequence joins TRBV6-1 and TRBJ1-5; no clear D gene. Germline values: CDR1 MNHNS, CDR2 SASEGT. V was shortened by 3 bases and J by 2 bases, with 23 bases between the two germline ends. The CDR3 extends over 19 amino acids.

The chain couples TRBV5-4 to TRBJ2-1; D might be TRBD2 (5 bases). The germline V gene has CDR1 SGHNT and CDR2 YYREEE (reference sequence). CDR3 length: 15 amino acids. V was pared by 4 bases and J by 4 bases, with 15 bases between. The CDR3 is CASSHPGLRYNEQFF. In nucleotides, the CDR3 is TGTGCCAGCAGCCATCCTGGACTTCGATACAATGAGCAGTTCTTC.

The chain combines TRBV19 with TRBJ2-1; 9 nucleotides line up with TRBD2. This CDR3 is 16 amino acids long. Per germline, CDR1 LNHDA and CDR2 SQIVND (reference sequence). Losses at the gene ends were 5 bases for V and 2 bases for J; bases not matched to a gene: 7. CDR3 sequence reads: CASSLRLAAPYNEQFF. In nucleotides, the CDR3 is TGTGCCAGTAGTCTTAGACTAGCGGCCCCCTACAATGAGCAGTTCTTC.

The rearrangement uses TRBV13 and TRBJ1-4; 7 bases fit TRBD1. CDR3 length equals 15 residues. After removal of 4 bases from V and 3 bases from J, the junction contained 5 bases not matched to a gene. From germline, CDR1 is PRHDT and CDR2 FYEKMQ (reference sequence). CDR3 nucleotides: TGTGCCAGCAGCTCGACAGGGACCCCTAATGAAAAACTGTTTTTT. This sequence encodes CASSSTGTPNEKLFF.

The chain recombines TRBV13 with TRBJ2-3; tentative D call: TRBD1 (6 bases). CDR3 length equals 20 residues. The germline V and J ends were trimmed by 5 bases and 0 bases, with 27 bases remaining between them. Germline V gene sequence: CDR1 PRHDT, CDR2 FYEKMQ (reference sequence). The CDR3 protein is CASSPSLGARLSTSTDTQYF. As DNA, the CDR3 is TGTGCCAGCAGCCCGAGTTTGGGGGCGAGATTATCGACTAGCACAGATACGCAGTATTTT.

CDR3 coding DNA: TGTGCCACCAGTGACCCCGGGTCCTACTATGGCTACACCTTC. Residues: CATSDPGSYYGYTF. This sequence joins TRBV24-1 and TRBJ1-2, with no clear D. The germline gives CDR1 KGHDR, CDR2 SFDVKD. The CDR3 is made up of 14 amino acids. V shed 4 bases and J shed 3 bases, with 11 bases lying between them.

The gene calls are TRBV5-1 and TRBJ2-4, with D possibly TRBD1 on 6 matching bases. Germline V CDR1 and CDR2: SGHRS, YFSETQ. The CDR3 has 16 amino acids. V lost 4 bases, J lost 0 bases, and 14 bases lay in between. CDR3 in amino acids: CASSPQGYGAKNIQYF. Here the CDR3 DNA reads TGCGCCAGCAGCCCCCAGGGGTACGGAGCCAAAAACATTCAGTACTTC.

The CDR3 spells CASSYSDTEAFF. DNA for the CDR3: TGTGCCAGTAGTTACAGTGACACTGAAGCTTTCTTT. V gene TRBV19 combines with J gene TRBJ1-1; D uncertain. V was trimmed by 5 bases and J by 3 bases, leaving 7 bases between them. Germline loops: CDR1 LNHDA, CDR2 SQIVND (reference sequence). The CDR3 runs to 12 residues.

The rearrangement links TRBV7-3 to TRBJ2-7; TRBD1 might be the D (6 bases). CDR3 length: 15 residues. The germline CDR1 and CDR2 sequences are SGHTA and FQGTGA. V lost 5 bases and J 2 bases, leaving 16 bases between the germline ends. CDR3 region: CASSQGPRPPYEQYF. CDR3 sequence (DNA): TGTGCCAGCAGCCAGGGGCCTAGACCTCCCTACGAGCAGTACTTC.

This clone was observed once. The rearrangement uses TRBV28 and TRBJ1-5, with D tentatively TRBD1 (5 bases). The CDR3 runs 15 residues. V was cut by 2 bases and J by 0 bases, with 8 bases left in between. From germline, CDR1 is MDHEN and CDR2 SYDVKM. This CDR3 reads CASSLRGYSNQPQHF. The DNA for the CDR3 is TGTGCCAGCAGTTTAAGGGGTTATAGCAATCAGCCCCAGCATTTT.

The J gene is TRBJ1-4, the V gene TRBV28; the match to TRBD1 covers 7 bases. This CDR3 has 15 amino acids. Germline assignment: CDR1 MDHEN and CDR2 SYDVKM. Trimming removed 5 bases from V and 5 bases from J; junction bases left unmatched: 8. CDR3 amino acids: CASSRWDRINEKLFF. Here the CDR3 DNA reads TGTGCCAGCAGTAGGTGGGACAGAATAAATGAAAAACTGTTTTTT.